The TCR beta chain described here comes from a study of T cells in Graves' hyperthyroidism and ophthalmopathy. The overall study: Peripheral blood samples were taken at initial diagnosis, prior to any treatment.

TCR beta CDR3 sequences were amplified from RNA transcripts. HTBI primers were used for first-round RT-PCR of the TCR CDR3. TCRdb passed the multiplex PCR reads through MiXCR, listing each CDR3 protein once. The sample holds around 430,000 distinct CDR3 sequences, around 14% seen once. This clonotype was observed a handful of times. Its antigen is as yet unknown. The J segment lost 4 bases and the V segment lost 5 bases, leaving 11 bases of the junction unmatched. Germline CDR1 KGHDR, CDR2 SFDVKD. This CDR3 is built from 16 residues. Findings of the study overall: Blood held most thyroid clonotypes expanded above 0.001 frequency. For ophthalmopathy, model prediction preceded onset by a median approximately 6 months.

An absence of ophthalmopathy progression within 18 months meant stable Graves' hyperthyroidism. This chain links TRBV24-1 with TRBJ2-5, with 8 bases lining up with TRBD2. The sequenced material came from blood. The receptor comes from a woman aged 25 to 39 with Graves' hyperthyroidism. CDR3: CATSVSGRGGGETQYF. CDR3 in DNA: TGTGCCACCAGTGTCTCCGGGAGGGGAGGAGGAGAGACCCAGTACTTC.